This T cell receptor beta chain originates from a study of Ad26.COV2.S vaccination and SARS-CoV-2 variants. Study outcomes and limitations: While placebo recipients had lower spike-specific TCR breadth, vaccine recipients had more. Total responses of T cells may have been underestimated by the analyses of TCR breadth and depth.

Remarks on this clone: Antigen unknown.

Generated by immunoSEQ multiplex PCR, the TCRdb table keeps only in-frame clones and is missing some. This table has around 86,000 clones, 82% appearing once. This TCR derives from a human donor who had recovered from COVID-19. The specimen was peripheral blood, collected after recovery from COVID-19.

Written as DNA, the CDR3 is TGTGCCAGCAGCGGGGACCGTCAGTACTTC. Translation gives CASSGDRQYF. V and J are TRBV9 and TRBJ2-7; D may be TRBD1 or TRBD2 (5 bases each). This CDR3 is built from 10 residues. Germline loops: CDR1 SGDLS, CDR2 YYNGEE. V was cut by 3 bases and J by 10 bases, with 8 bases left in between.